These 29 T cell receptor beta chains originate from one sample sequenced in a study of OX40 agonist ivuxolimab in advanced cancers. Produced via immunoSEQ multiplex PCR; TCRdb's table is partial and in-frame only. The data contain around 39,000 clones, 82% of them singletons. Sample: CD4+ or CD8+ T cells sorted from blood, taken in a trial of the OX40 agonist ivuxolimab. The receptors were sampled from an adult with an advanced solid tumor such as melanoma, head and neck, liver or kidney cancer.

This chain links TRBV19 with TRBJ1-2; D perhaps matches TRBD1 (6 bases). The CDR3 sequence is 13 residues long. V lost 0 bases and J lost 7, with 9 bases in between. Germline V CDR1 and CDR2: LNHDA, SQIVND (reference sequence). The CDR3 nucleotides are TGTGCCAGTAGTATAGAACAGGGTCTTGGCTACACCTTC. Its translation is CASSIEQGLGYTF.

This sequence joins TRBV11-2 and TRBJ2-1, with 8 bases fitting TRBD2. Germline trimming cut 5 bases from V and 7 bases from J; bases unmatched to any gene: 7. The CDR3 extends over 14 amino acids. In germline, CDR1 is SGHAT, CDR2 FQNNGV. CDR3 residues: CASSREGRGNEQFF. CDR3 nucleotides: TGTGCCAGCAGCCGGGAGGGCCGGGGTAATGAGCAGTTCTTC.

This chain links TRBV7-6 with TRBJ1-2; 9 nucleotides match TRBD1. Germline CDR1 SGHVS, CDR2 FNYEAQ. The CDR3 runs 15 residues. Unmatched junction bases numbered 8, after V lost 1 base and J lost 8 bases. The CDR3 DNA sequence: TGTGCCAGCAGCTTAGAATCCGGACAGGGGTCGGGCTACACCTTC. Residues: CASSLESGQGSGYTF.

The chain carries TRBV4-1 and TRBJ2-3, with 7 bases aligning to TRBD1. There are 16 residues in the CDR3. CDR1 is MGHRA, CDR2 YSYEKL, per germline. The ends lost 8 bases at V and 3 bases at J; junction bases unmatched: 14. The CDR3 is CASGLTGWFGTDTQYF. CDR3 in DNA: TGCGCCAGCGGCCTGACAGGGTGGTTTGGGACAGATACGCAGTATTTT.

The chain combines TRBV2 with TRBJ2-7; D is possibly TRBD1 (5 bases). CDR3 length equals 15 residues. Germline CDR1 reads SNHLY; CDR2 reads FYNNEI. The ends were cut back, 8 bases at V and 2 bases at J, with 19 bases in the middle. The CDR3 is CASSLDSETPYEQYF. In DNA form, the CDR3 reads TGTGCCAGCTCACTCGACAGTGAAACCCCCTACGAGCAGTACTTC.

The V and J genes are TRBV6-6 and TRBJ2-2; 10 positions match TRBD2. This CDR3 region has 16 residues. The J segment lost 0 bases and the V segment lost 6 bases, leaving 4 bases of the junction unmatched. CDR1 and CDR2 from the germline V gene are MNHNY and SVGAGI (reference sequence). The CDR3 loop is CASSPSGRSNTGELFF. The CDR3 coding sequence is TGTGCCAGCAGCCCTAGCGGGAGATCGAACACCGGGGAGCTGTTTTTT.

The chain has TRBV10-1 and TRBJ2-2; the D gene is possibly TRBD1 (7 bases). Trimming stripped 3 bases from V and 11 bases from J, with 13 bases between. The CDR3 length is 13 residues. The germline gives CDR1 WNHNN, CDR2 SYGVQD (reference sequence). CDR3 DNA sequence: TGCGCCAGCAGTGACGGCGGGACAGACGAGCTGTTTTTT. It translates to CASSDGGTDELFF.

The chain has TRBV5-1 and TRBJ1-6, with a possible D match to TRBD1 (5 bases). The V and J ends lost 5 bases and 7 bases respectively, with 13 bases between them. The CDR3 sequence is 14 residues long. CDR1 and CDR2 (germline): SGHRS, YFSETQ. The CDR3 sequence is CASSAGTENSPLHF. The CDR3 nucleotides read TGCGCCAGCAGTGCTGGGACGGAAAATTCACCCCTCCACTTT.

The chain carries TRBV20-1 and TRBJ1-2; weak D call: TRBD1 (5 bases). The CDR3 is 11 residues long. V was cut by 3 bases and J by 4 bases, with 6 bases left in between. CDR1 and CDR2 from the germline V gene are DFQATT and SNEGSKA (reference sequence). CDR3 protein: CSARGGYGYTF. For the CDR3, the DNA is TGCAGTGCTAGGGGGGGCTATGGCTACACCTTC.

The CDR3 nucleotides read TGTGCCAGCAGCCCCAAGCTAGCTGGCGAGCAGTTCTTC. As protein: CASSPKLAGEQFF. This sequence joins TRBV9 and TRBJ2-1, with D possibly matching TRBD2 (5 bases). V was cut by 4 bases and J by 10 bases, with 15 bases left in between. The CDR3 spans 13 residues. Germline CDR1 reads SGDLS; CDR2 reads YYNGEE.

This clone was observed a single time. The chain is built from TRBV27 and TRBJ2-3, with 9 positions matching TRBD2. Trimming removed 2 bases from V and 4 bases from J; junction bases left unmatched: 10. Germline V lookup: CDR1 MNHEY, CDR2 SMNVEV (reference sequence). The CDR3 covers 17 residues. As DNA, the CDR3 is TGTGCCAGCAGTTTACATCCAGGGGCGGGAGGGCCAGATACGCAGTATTTT. It encodes CASSLHPGAGGPDTQYF.

The chain carries TRBV6-1 and TRBJ1-1; TRBD1 might be the D (6 bases). The V and J ends lost 6 bases and 1 base respectively, with 12 bases between them. CDR3 length: 14 amino acids. The germline gives CDR1 MNHNS, CDR2 SASEGT. The CDR3 region is CASSHPGQNTEAFF. Written as DNA, the CDR3 is TGTGCCAGCAGCCATCCGGGACAGAACACTGAAGCTTTCTTT.

V and J are TRBV11-3 and TRBJ2-7, with D possibly TRBD2 on 5 matching bases. Trimming stripped 5 bases from V and 2 bases from J, with 13 bases between. The CDR3 runs 14 residues. From germline, CDR1 is SGHNT and CDR2 YENEEA. The CDR3 DNA follows: TGTGCCAGCAGCCTAGCCGGAAGGACCTACGAGCAGTACTTC. As protein: CASSLAGRTYEQYF.

The chain is built from TRBV11-3 and TRBJ2-3, with D possibly matching TRBD2 (6 bases). The CDR3 contains 13 residues. Trimming took off 4 bases at V and 4 bases at J, with 9 bases between the two ends. Germline V lookup: CDR1 SGHNT, CDR2 YENEEA. CDR3 sequence: CASSSTGADTQYF. CDR3 DNA sequence: TGTGCCAGCAGCTCCACGGGAGCAGATACGCAGTATTTT.

The gene calls are TRBV5-8 and TRBJ1-4; D is undetermined. Germline lookup yields CDR1 SGHTS and CDR2 YDEGEE. The CDR3 length is 15 residues. V was shortened by 0 bases and J by 0 bases, with 6 bases between the two germline ends. CDR3 loop: CASSLVDATNEKLFF. CDR3 in DNA: TGTGCCAGCAGCTTGGTGGACGCAACTAATGAAAAACTGTTTTTT.

The chain recombines TRBV15 with TRBJ1-1, with a tentative D call TRBD1 (5 bases). Germline values: CDR1 LNHNV, CDR2 YYDKDF (reference sequence). Trimming cost V 0 bases and J 3 bases, with 8 bases left between them. The CDR3 extends over 14 amino acids. The CDR3 bases are TGTGCCACCAGCAGAGACCCGACAGACACTGAAGCTTTCTTT. It codes for CATSRDPTDTEAFF.

The J gene is TRBJ1-3, the V gene TRBV7-9; 7 nucleotides agree with TRBD1. With V trimmed by 5 bases and J by 2 bases, 3 bases remained unmatched. The CDR3 consists of 14 residues. CDR1 is SEHNR and CDR2 is FQNEAQ in the germline V gene (reference sequence). Here the CDR3 DNA reads TGTGCCAGCAGCCTTGGGACAGCTGGAAACACCATATATTTT. It is translated as CASSLGTAGNTIYF. Looking up the rest from reference TRBV7-9 and TRBJ1-3 gives the full variable domain: DTGVSQNPRHKITKRGQNVTFRCDPISEHNRLYWYRQTLGQGPEFLTYFQNEAQLEKSRLLSDRFSAERPKGSFSTLEIQRTEQGDSAMYLCASSLGTAGNTIYFGEGSWLTVV.

The J gene is TRBJ2-6, the V gene TRBV7-6; 7 bases line up with TRBD1. V lost 1 base, J lost 0 bases, and 0 bases stayed unmatched. The CDR3 spans 16 residues. Germline-derived CDR1 and CDR2 are SGHVS and FNYEAQ. The CDR3 protein is CASSLGQGSGANVLTF. Here the CDR3 DNA reads TGTGCCAGCAGCTTAGGACAGGGCTCTGGGGCCAACGTCCTGACTTTC.

The CDR3 DNA reads as TGTGCCAGCAGGACAGGGGGGGAAAACGAGCAGTACTTC. Its translation: CASRTGGENEQYF. This rearrangement joins TRBV6-1 to TRBJ2-7; 9 bases line up with TRBD1. The CDR3 is 13 residues long. Trimming took 6 bases from V and 5 from J; bases not matched to a gene: 5. The germline V gene encodes CDR1 MNHNS and CDR2 SASEGT.

The chain links TRBV29-1 to TRBJ1-1; 11 bases agree with TRBD1. The junction had 1 base not matched to a gene; V was cut back by 6 bases and J by 1 base. The CDR3 runs to 13 residues. Germline CDR1 and CDR2: SQVTM and ANQGSEA. CDR3 in DNA: TGCAGCGTGGACAGGGGGCGGAACACTGAAGCTTTCTTT. This translates into CSVDRGRNTEAFF.

This clone has just a few counts. This chain links TRBV7-2 with TRBJ2-7; 11 nucleotides agree with TRBD2. CDR1 SGHTA and CDR2 FQGNSA come from the germline V gene. The CDR3 spans 16 residues. With V trimmed by 5 bases and J by 7 bases, 13 bases remained unmatched. CDR3 nucleotide sequence: TGTGCCAGCAGCCCTGGGACTAGCGGAGCGCTCGGAGAGCAGTACTTC. Protein: CASSPGTSGALGEQYF.

V gene TRBV11-3 combines with J gene TRBJ2-1; TRBD2 matches at 7 bases. CDR3 length equals 14 residues. V trimming: 4 bases; J trimming: 7 bases; junction bases outside the gene matches: 7. Per the germline V gene, CDR1 is SGHNT and CDR2 is YENEEA. The CDR3 bases are TGTGCCAGCAGCTCGGGACTAACGGGGAATGAGCAGTTCTTC. Protein: CASSSGLTGNEQFF.

With respect to this clone: This same CDR3 is encoded by further DNA sequences in the sample. The J gene is TRBJ2-7, the V gene TRBV28; D call uncertain. Trimming removed 6 bases at V and 3 bases at J, with 9 bases between. There are 12 residues in the CDR3. The germline V gene has CDR1 MDHEN and CDR2 SYDVKM. Here the CDR3 DNA reads TGTGCCAGCAGCCTCCTCGACTACGAGCAGTACTTC. It translates to CASSLLDYEQYF.

The chain carries TRBV15 and TRBJ1-6; 10 bases agree with TRBD1. The CDR3 has 16 residues. V lost 1 base, J lost 10 bases, and 7 bases stayed unmatched. The germline gives CDR1 LNHNV, CDR2 YYDKDF (reference sequence). The CDR3, as DNA: TGTGCCACCAGCAGAGTCTCCGGGACAGGGGTCTCACCCCTCCACTTT. Protein product: CATSRVSGTGVSPLHF.

This chain uses TRBV5-6 with TRBJ2-7, with TRBD2 identical over 7 bases. Germline CDR1 reads SGHDT; CDR2 reads YYEEEE. This CDR3 is built from 13 residues. The junction had 4 bases not matched to a gene; V was cut back by 4 bases and J by 3 bases. The CDR3 DNA is TGTGCCAGCAGCCCCGGGACTATCTACGAGCAGTACTTC. This translates into CASSPGTIYEQYF.

V usage is TRBV6-6 and J usage is TRBJ1-1; tentative D call: TRBD1 (6 bases). The V and J ends lost 0 bases and 6 bases respectively, with 17 bases between them. CDR1 and CDR2 from the germline V gene are MNHNY and SVGAGI (reference sequence). This CDR3 comprises 16 residues. In nucleotides, the CDR3 is TGTGCCAGCAGTTACTCGATTTTGGGGGCAGGAGCTGAAGCTTTCTTT. It yields the protein CASSYSILGAGAEAFF.

This chain connects TRBV19 to TRBJ2-1; 8 bases are shared with TRBD2. Germline V lookup: CDR1 LNHDA, CDR2 SQIVND (reference sequence). There are 14 residues in the CDR3. V lost 6 bases to trimming and J lost 6 bases; unmatched junction nucleotides: 7. CDR3: CASREGGRLNEQFF. As DNA, the CDR3 is TGTGCCAGTAGGGAGGGCGGGAGGCTCAATGAGCAGTTCTTC.

This chain links TRBV14 with TRBJ1-2, with TRBD1 matching over 11 bases. CDR3 length equals 14 residues. Germline V gene lookup returns CDR1 SGHDN and CDR2 FVKESK. With V trimmed by 4 bases and J by 5 bases, 3 bases remained unmatched. The CDR3, as DNA: TGTGCCAGCAGCCCGGGACAGGGGGGATATGGCTACACCTTC. Protein sequence: CASSPGQGGYGYTF.

This chain joins TRBV9 and TRBJ2-1; D uncertain. The germline gives CDR1 SGDLS, CDR2 YYNGEE. The CDR3 totals 13 residues. Trimming removed 3 bases at V and 5 bases at J, with 9 bases between. The CDR3 DNA reads TGTGCCAGCAGCGGAGTAGAAAACAATGAGCAGTTCTTC. It codes for CASSGVENNEQFF.